Each of the 24 T cell receptor beta chains below was sequenced from the same sample in a study of blood T cell repertoires in COVID-19. Here immunoSEQ multiplex PCR was the method, and the copy in TCRdb shows in-frame clones only, minus some. The data hold about 160,000 clones, with 65% to 90% observed a single time. Sequencing input: peripheral blood. The receptor source for this set is a man aged 65 to 85 with acute or convalescent COVID-19.

V usage is TRBV19 and J usage is TRBJ2-1, with D tentatively TRBD1 (6 bases). CDR3 length equals 15 residues. Trimming left V 0 bases short and J 7 bases short, with 13 bases between. Germline values: CDR1 LNHDA, CDR2 SQIVND (reference sequence). In DNA, the CDR3 is TGTGCCAGTAGTATAGAGGGGACACAACCGAATGAGCAGTTCTTC. Its protein is CASSIEGTQPNEQFF.

The J gene is TRBJ2-4, the V gene TRBV27, with TRBD2 identical over 8 bases. The CDR3 is 17 residues long. Trimming at V came to 0 bases and at J to 9 bases, leaving 13 bases not matched to a gene. Germline V gene lookup returns CDR1 MNHEY and CDR2 SMNVEV (reference sequence). The chain's CDR3 is CASSLSFTGGPLGIQYF. The CDR3 DNA reads TGTGCCAGCAGTTTATCGTTCACGGGAGGGCCGCTGGGCATTCAGTACTTC.

This clone has a single count. This chain links TRBV3-1 (or the pseudogene TRBV3-2) with TRBJ1-3; a possible D gene is TRBD1 (6 bases). Germline loops: CDR1 LGHDT, CDR2 YNNKEL (reference sequence). Trimming removed 1 base from V and 4 bases from J, with 8 bases in between. CDR3 size: 14 residues. The CDR3 DNA follows: TGTGCCAGCAGCCAAGGTACAGGGGGAAACACCATATATTTT. Translating it yields CASSQGTGGNTIYF.

CDR3 region: CASSLVGLRGNQPQHF. The CDR3 bases are TGTGCCAGCAGCTTAGTAGGCCTGCGGGGGAATCAGCCCCAGCATTTT. The chain uses TRBV7-2 and TRBJ1-5; TRBD1 might be the D (5 bases). This CDR3 region has 16 residues. The germline gives CDR1 SGHTA, CDR2 FQGNSA. Trimming pared 1 base from V and 4 bases from J, leaving 14 bases between.

This rearrangement joins TRBV5-1 to TRBJ2-2; possibly TRBD2 for D (6 bases). V was clipped by 5 bases and J by 6 bases, with 14 bases between them. The CDR3 consists of 14 residues. The germline gives CDR1 SGHRS, CDR2 YFSETQ. The CDR3 DNA follows: TGCGCCAGCAGTCCGGGGGAGGTTGCCGGGGAGCTGTTTTTT. Its protein product is CASSPGEVAGELFF.

This clone has a handful of counts. The CDR3, as DNA: TGTGCCAGCAGCCAAGAAACGGGTATCGATGGCTACACCTTC. It translates to CASSQETGIDGYTF. The chain employs TRBV4-2 and TRBJ1-2; D unclear. Germline lookup yields CDR1 LGHNA and CDR2 YNFKEQ. The CDR3 covers 14 residues. The ends were cut back, 0 bases at V and 6 bases at J, with 11 bases in the middle.

This clone has a single count. The gene calls are TRBV7-9 and TRBJ2-1; 12 positions match TRBD2. Germline lookup yields CDR1 SEHNR and CDR2 FQNEAQ (reference sequence). This CDR3 comprises 15 residues. J gave up 7 bases and V 4 bases, and 5 bases lay outside the gene matches. CDR3 loop: CASSSLAGGPNEQFF. Written as DNA, the CDR3 is TGTGCCAGCAGCTCGCTAGCGGGAGGGCCAAATGAGCAGTTCTTC.

This chain links TRBV15 with TRBJ1-2; D is perhaps TRBD1 (6 bases). Germline V lookup: CDR1 LNHNV, CDR2 YYDKDF (reference sequence). CDR3 length equals 13 residues. The V gene lost 5 bases and the J gene lost 2 bases, with 9 bases spanning the gap. In DNA, the CDR3 is TGTGCCACCAGCGGAGGACAGAACTATGGCTACACCTTC. It yields the protein CATSGGQNYGYTF.

This chain joins TRBV28 and TRBJ1-5, with D uncertain. This CDR3 is built from 16 residues. Trimming stripped 5 bases from V and 10 bases from J, with 24 bases between. Germline V gene sequence: CDR1 MDHEN, CDR2 SYDVKM. CDR3 in DNA: TGTGCCAGCAGTCCGGGGTCAATGGCCCTTATTGTCCCCCAGCATTTT. It encodes CASSPGSMALIVPQHF.

The chain has TRBV6-5 and TRBJ2-3; 10 bases fit TRBD2. The CDR3 runs to 15 residues. J lost 0 bases, V lost 6 bases, and 3 bases had no gene match. Germline V gene sequence: CDR1 MNHEY, CDR2 SVGAGI. Written as DNA, the CDR3 is TGTGCCAGCAGCGCTAGCGGGAGAAGCACAGATACGCAGTATTTT. Its protein product is CASSASGRSTDTQYF.

The V and J genes are TRBV12-5 and TRBJ2-3, with TRBD2 identical over 13 bases. Germline CDR1 LGHNT, CDR2 FRNRAP. J lost 0 bases, V lost 5 bases, and 5 bases had no gene match. This CDR3 is 17 amino acids long. CDR3 in DNA: TGTGCTAGTGGTCCCGGGACTAGCGGGGCTAGCACAGATACGCAGTATTTT. Protein product: CASGPGTSGASTDTQYF.

This chain uses TRBV16 with TRBJ2-2, with D hard to call. V was clipped by 4 bases and J by 2 bases, with 14 bases between them. Germline V gene data show CDR1 as KGHSY and CDR2 as FQNENV. The CDR3 spans 16 residues. The DNA of the CDR3 is TGTGCCAGCAGCCCACGAGGTCACGGTAACACCGGGGAGCTGTTTTTT. It is translated as CASSPRGHGNTGELFF.

J is TRBJ2-1 and V is TRBV7-9; the match to TRBD2 covers 8 bases. The CDR3 has 16 residues. J lost 0 bases, V lost 7 bases, and 8 bases had no gene match. CDR1 is SEHNR, CDR2 FQNEAQ, per germline (reference sequence). Here the CDR3 DNA reads TGTGCCAGCACCGTCTCCGGGACTAGCTCCTACAATGAGCAGTTCTTC. This gives the protein CASTVSGTSSYNEQFF.

The chain is built from TRBV5-1 and TRBJ2-1, with 7 positions matching TRBD1. V lost 2 bases, J lost 2 bases, and 4 bases stayed unmatched. The CDR3 contains 15 residues. Looked up from germline, CDR1 is SGHRS and CDR2 is YFSETQ. The CDR3 sequence: CASSFLQGTYNEQFF. CDR3 nucleotides: TGCGCCAGCAGCTTTCTACAGGGGACCTACAATGAGCAGTTCTTC.

This clone was picked up one time. The junction does not match germline at one end; this may be a read error. The rearrangement links TRBV4-2 to TRBJ2-1, with 8 nucleotides matching TRBD2. Per germline, CDR1 LGHNA and CDR2 YNFKEQ. The CDR3 loop spans 18 amino acids. CDR3 sequence reads: CTSSQDPLAGGPYNEQFF. CDR3 in DNA: TGTACCAGCAGCCAAGATCCGCTAGCGGGCGGACCCTACAATGAGCAGTTCTTC.

This chain connects TRBV3-1 (or the pseudogene TRBV3-2) to TRBJ2-7; 8 bases are a match to TRBD2. Germline values: CDR1 LGHDT, CDR2 YNNKEL (reference sequence). The CDR3 sequence is 18 residues long. Trimming took 0 bases from V and 3 from J; bases not matched to a gene: 13. The CDR3 bases are TGTGCCAGCAGCCAAGATTCTCCCCAGCCTGGGACTAGCTACGAGCAGTACTTC. It codes for CASSQDSPQPGTSYEQYF.

This chain joins TRBV5-4 and TRBJ2-7; TRBD2 agrees at 8 bases. The junction had 13 bases not matched to a gene; V was cut back by 5 bases and J by 6 bases. The CDR3 sequence is 15 residues long. Germline V gene data show CDR1 as SGHNT and CDR2 as YYREEE (reference sequence). CDR3 protein: CASSLGLASFGEQYF. The CDR3 DNA follows: TGTGCCAGCAGTCTCGGACTAGCTTCGTTCGGCGAGCAGTACTTC.

The gene calls are TRBV14 and TRBJ2-1; 15 positions agree with TRBD2. V was pared by 3 bases and J by 7 bases, with 1 base of the junction left unmatched. Germline V gene data show CDR1 as SGHDN and CDR2 as FVKESK. The CDR3 totals 15 residues. CDR3 sequence reads: CASSHGLAGGNEQFF. CDR3 in DNA: TGTGCCAGCAGCCACGGACTAGCGGGAGGGAATGAGCAGTTCTTC.

J is TRBJ1-4 and V is TRBV9; D remains unclear. This CDR3 has 14 amino acids. Germline V lookup: CDR1 SGDLS, CDR2 YYNGEE. Trimming removed 0 bases at V and 1 base at J, with 4 bases between. The CDR3: CASSVDGTNEKLFF. Here the CDR3 DNA reads TGTGCCAGCAGCGTAGACGGAACTAATGAAAAACTGTTTTTT.

This chain joins TRBV3-1 (or the pseudogene TRBV3-2) and TRBJ1-2; tentatively, D is TRBD1 (6 bases). Per the germline V gene, CDR1 is LGHDT and CDR2 is YNNKEL (reference sequence). V shed 1 base and J shed 7 bases, with 10 bases lying between them. This CDR3 region has 13 residues. The DNA of the CDR3 is TGTGCCAGCAGCCAAGGTTCGGACAGTGGCTACACCTTC. Translating it yields CASSQGSDSGYTF.

J is TRBJ2-5 and V is TRBV5-6; perhaps TRBD2 as D (6 bases). This CDR3 spans 13 amino acids. Germline CDR1 and CDR2: SGHDT and YYEEEE. The V end lost 4 bases, the J end lost 5 bases, and 12 bases lay between the germline ends. The CDR3 sequence is CASSPTSMETQYF. CDR3 in DNA: TGTGCCAGCAGCCCGACTAGTATGGAGACCCAGTACTTC.

The J gene is TRBJ2-1, the V gene TRBV6-5; 10 bases agree with TRBD2. The junction had 4 bases not matched to a gene; V was cut back by 7 bases and J by 4 bases. Germline V gene lookup returns CDR1 MNHEY and CDR2 SVGAGI. There are 14 residues in the CDR3. The CDR3, as DNA: TGTGCCAGCACGATTAGCGGGAGGTACAATGAGCAGTTCTTC. Residues: CASTISGRYNEQFF.

J is TRBJ2-7 and V is TRBV27; D is undetermined. Trimming pared 5 bases from V and 6 bases from J, leaving 20 bases between. Per germline, CDR1 MNHEY and CDR2 SMNVEV (reference sequence). CDR3 length: 15 amino acids. The CDR3 loop reads CASSLRRSVDGEQYF. The CDR3 DNA reads as TGTGCCAGCAGTCTCCGAAGGAGTGTAGATGGCGAGCAGTACTTC.

This chain uses TRBV29-1 with TRBJ1-1; the match to TRBD1 covers 7 bases. This CDR3 comprises 12 residues. Per the germline V gene, CDR1 is SQVTM and CDR2 is ANQGSEA. The junction had 4 bases not matched to a gene; V was cut back by 5 bases and J by 4 bases. CDR3 residues: CSVSQGSTEAFF. The CDR3 coding sequence is TGCAGCGTTTCACAGGGGAGCACTGAAGCTTTCTTT.